Listed below are T cell receptor beta chains from one sample, sequenced in a study of monozygotic twins with inflammatory bowel disease. TCRdb re-called the 5' RACE reads and catalogs CDR3 proteins one per entry, DNA excluded. The repertoire table contains around 220,000 distinct CDR3 sequences. The material sequenced was blood. These receptors all come from a human donor with ulcerative colitis or Crohn's disease, or a healthy co-twin of an affected twin (not recorded which). Both conserved end residues are part of each CDR3.

V gene	J gene	CDR3 protein
TRBV27	TRBJ2-4	CASSLSLGTKNIQYF
TRBV7-9	TRBJ1-1	CASHALVNTEAFF
TRBV28	TRBJ2-5	CASRDQETQYF
TRBV12-3/TRBV12-4	TRBJ1-4	CASSRYNEKLFF
TRBV4-2	TRBJ2-5	CASSQVLQETQYF
TRBV28	TRBJ2-1	CASSLLVSSGNEQFF
TRBV27	TRBJ2-2	CASSFLEGLSNTGELFF
TRBV7-2	TRBJ2-5	CASSLSMASGSEKGTQYF
TRBV3-1	TRBJ1-1	CASSPGTGTAAFF
TRBV12-3/TRBV12-4	TRBJ2-7	CASSRTGQTYEQYF
TRBV7-9	TRBJ2-3	CASSLYRGAEDTQYF
TRBV6-1	TRBJ2-2	CASSEALYRGQSRELFF
TRBV5-6	TRBJ1-2	CASSYTGGGVYGYTF
TRBV18	TRBJ2-3	CASSPLSTSSTDTQYF
TRBV20-1	TRBJ1-5	CSAFRASNQPQHF
TRBV7-2	TRBJ1-6	CASSLINSPLHF
TRBV20-1	TRBJ1-1	CSANRQGLSEAFF
TRBV19	TRBJ2-2	CALRTANTGELFF
TRBV5-1	TRBJ2-5	CASRRTSGQETQYF
TRBV3-1	TRBJ2-7	CASSQSSEQYF
TRBV12-3/TRBV12-4	TRBJ2-2	CASSPGAGELFF
TRBV9	TRBJ1-1	CASSAGQGTEAFF
TRBV4-3	TRBJ2-1	CASSHTGTSGRDEQFF
TRBV6-1	TRBJ1-5	CASQNGGANQPQHF
TRBV30	TRBJ2-5	CAWSRRLQETQYF
TRBV3-1	TRBJ2-3	CASSLSLAGHTQYF
TRBV4-1	TRBJ2-3	CASSAQGAGGTTDTQYF
TRBV27	TRBJ1-6	CASRYRQGSSYNSPLHF
TRBV12-3/TRBV12-4	TRBJ1-1	CASSPRRGNTEAFF
TRBV7-8	TRBJ2-3	CASRGGQYTDMQYF
TRBV6-5	TRBJ2-1	CASSYSPISYNEQFF
TRBV5-1	TRBJ2-4	CASSLVPDLPGGPKNIQYF
TRBV12-3/TRBV12-4	TRBJ1-2	CASSPGTVNYGYTF
TRBV5-1	TRBJ2-2	CASSLVGTGELFF
TRBV9	TRBJ2-6	CASSVSGDGANVLTF
TRBV10-3	TRBJ1-2	CAISAGNYGYTF
TRBV7-2	TRBJ2-7	CASSRGLAGAFSYEQYF
TRBV3-1	TRBJ1-1	CASSQEWGVGTEAFF
TRBV12-3/TRBV12-4	TRBJ2-3	CASTLDTDTQYF
TRBV20-1	TRBJ2-2	CSADRATGELFF
TRBV15	TRBJ2-3	CATSRDQGGYFTDTQYF
TRBV18	TRBJ2-1	CASSPGAGGNEQFF
TRBV7-2	TRBJ1-2	CASSLVRDYGYTF
TRBV4-2	TRBJ2-3	CASSQVTKGTDTQYF
TRBV12-3/TRBV12-4	TRBJ2-1	CASSLELDVKFF
TRBV7-9	TRBJ1-1	CASREKGSREAFF
TRBV5-5	TRBJ1-6	CASSSRQESSYNSPLHF
TRBV20-1	TRBJ1-1	CSAPGIGDRIMNTEAFF
TRBV28	TRBJ2-1	CASSPSGGGPNEQFF
TRBV19	TRBJ1-2	CASSIGWDGYTF
TRBV27	TRBJ2-5	CASIHNPLRAGGEETQYF
TRBV20-1	TRBJ2-7	CSARDWRRSSTSGSYEQYF
TRBV4-3	TRBJ2-1	CASSLTYSVEGTVVNNEQFF
TRBV9	TRBJ2-2	CASSVALMNTGELFF
TRBV4-1	TRBJ2-3	CASSPKGRLGTDTQYF
TRBV20-1	TRBJ2-7	CSASWVGRRYEQYF
TRBV6-2/TRBV6-3	TRBJ2-2	CASSYSRGPITGELFF